This TCR beta chain was recovered during a study of regulatory T cells in long-lasting Graves disease. Construction of the TCR beta libraries employed iRepertoire HTBI primers in conjunction with Arm-PCR of CDR3 regions. As handled by the study authors: Spanning all samples, the identified segments comprised 60 to 70 TRBV and approximately 14 TRBJ. TCRdb reprocessed the multiplex PCR reads via MiXCR and lists one record per CDR3 protein. These V and J calls originate from TCRdb's pipeline instead of the authors' own analysis. Here the sample spans approximately 360,000 distinct CDR3 sequences, approximately 25% being singletons. This clonotype has ten or more counts. What it recognizes is unknown. Time point in this sample: persistent/refractory GD, antithyroid drugs over 5 years with positive TRAb. The TCR library was made from RNA extracted from PBMCs. EDTA tubes received around 9 milliliters of collected peripheral blood.

The germline CDR1 and CDR2 sequences are MNHNS and SASEGT. V dropped 5 bases and J dropped 7 bases, with 9 bases sitting between them. CDR3 size: 13 residues. Study outcomes and limitations: The small sample size may have reduced accuracy. TCR diversity was lower in persistent than newly diagnosed Graves' disease.

The sample in question was peripheral blood mononuclear cells (PBMCs), obtained when the disease was refractory, from a patient treated with antithyroid drugs. This clonotype originated in a woman between 40 and 55 years old with Graves disease. The gene calls are TRBV6-1 and TRBJ1-6, with D possibly TRBD1 on 5 matching bases. This CDR3 is CASSRTSNSPLHF. CDR3 nucleotide sequence: TGTGCCAGCAGTCGGACAAGCAATTCACCCCTCCACTTT.